This TCR beta chain was found in a study of T cell responses to AZD1222 COVID-19 vaccine. The repertoire was sequenced with immunoSEQ multiplex PCR; TCRdb's copy has only in-frame clones and lacks some. The repertoire consists of about 130,000 clones, with 87% occurring once and the leading ten covering less than 11%. The CDR3 sequence is 14 residues long. Per the germline V gene, CDR1 is MNHNS and CDR2 is SASEGT. Trimming took off 3 bases at V and 4 bases at J, with 13 bases between the two ends. Sample: peripheral blood, taken on day 0 of AZD1222 vaccination. This TCR was sampled from an adult in good health. The chain employs TRBV6-1 and TRBJ2-7; D tentatively fits TRBD1 or TRBD2 (5 bases each). CDR3 region: CASSDLGGVYEQYF. The CDR3 DNA follows: TGTGCCAGCAGTGACCTTGGGGGAGTATACGAGCAGTACTTC.